One T cell receptor beta chain is described in this entry. Antigen: not known. With 60 Vbeta and 13 Jbeta primers, the PCR was carried out. Repertoires were generated with immunoSEQ multiplex PCR, while TCRdb's copy carries only in-frame clones and drops some. The data hold about 140,000 clones, with 76% observed a single time. Whereas donors were nominally healthy upon sampling, unrecorded immune exposures were probable. These data originate in a study of cytomegalovirus exposure and HLA in healthy donors. Points from the study as a whole: Follow-up analysis later connected one missense variant in DCLRE1C with trimming of TCR beta V- and J-genes. What TCR beta sequences reportedly achieved was accurate prediction of HLA-A and HLA-B alleles in most subjects.

The CDR3 is 18 residues long. In germline, CDR1 is MNHEY, CDR2 SMNVEV (reference sequence). V shed 5 bases and J 0 bases; nucleotides not matched to a gene: 11. The sequence was collected from a man aged 40-49 years in good health and CMV-seronegative. The V call is TRBV27, the J call TRBJ2-3, with 10 bases matching TRBD2. Specimen: PBMCs. The CDR3 DNA reads as TGTGCCAGCAGTCAAACTAGCGGGGATACTATTAGCACAGATACGCAGTATTTT. Protein product: CASSQTSGDTISTDTQYF.